This T cell receptor beta chain was obtained from a study of shared clonotypes between healthy human individuals. Overall study: CD4 naive cells filled three plates per donor, CD4 memory three, CD8 naive two and CD8 memory one. General study findings and limits: Roughly 4.6% of naive CD4 clonotypes were common to a few donors.

The protocol was immunoSEQ multiplex PCR, while the TCRdb copy is restricted to in-frame clones and leaves out a portion. The data contain some 1,100,000 clones, roughly 74% of them singletons. The CDR3 is 16 amino acids. Trimming took 3 bases from V and 0 from J, leaving 13 bases between them. CDR1 is SGHTA and CDR2 is FQGNSA in the germline V gene. Turning to this clone: Its antigen is still unknown.

This chain connects TRBV7-2 to TRBJ2-3; possible D gene TRBD2, 6 bases. Material: memory CD4+ T cells from PBMCs. Subset in this sample: CD45RA-negative fraction. The source is a man in his late teens or twenties in good health. Some clones in this sample may be carry-over from other donors' samples. Written as DNA, the CDR3 is TGTGCCAGCAGCTTTTCGGGACTGACTAGCACAGATACGCAGTATTTT. As protein: CASSFSGLTSTDTQYF.